This T cell receptor (beta chain) is drawn from a study of T-cell memory formation after mild COVID-19. The germline V and J ends were trimmed by 6 bases and 5 bases, with 12 bases remaining between them. The CDR3 runs 13 residues. Each CDR3 protein gets one entry after TCRdb re-called the 5' RACE reads with MiXCR. The data hold over 95,000 distinct CDR3 sequences, with about a fifth observed a single time. Study-level findings and limits: There were some responding clones in pre-infection memory, which suggested that cross-reactive memory had joined.

As for this clonotype: Antigen specificity is unknown.

The chain links TRBV12-3 or TRBV12-4 to TRBJ2-3; unclear D gene. Sequences were obtained from PBMCs or a T cell subset sorted from them (not recorded which). The source is a man younger than 35 who had mild COVID-19 (a few samples of this study predate the infection). Cell type and time point are not known. The CDR3 here is CASSSDPRDTQYF. DNA of the CDR3: TGTGCCAGCAGCTCGGATCCACGAGATACGCAGTATTTT.